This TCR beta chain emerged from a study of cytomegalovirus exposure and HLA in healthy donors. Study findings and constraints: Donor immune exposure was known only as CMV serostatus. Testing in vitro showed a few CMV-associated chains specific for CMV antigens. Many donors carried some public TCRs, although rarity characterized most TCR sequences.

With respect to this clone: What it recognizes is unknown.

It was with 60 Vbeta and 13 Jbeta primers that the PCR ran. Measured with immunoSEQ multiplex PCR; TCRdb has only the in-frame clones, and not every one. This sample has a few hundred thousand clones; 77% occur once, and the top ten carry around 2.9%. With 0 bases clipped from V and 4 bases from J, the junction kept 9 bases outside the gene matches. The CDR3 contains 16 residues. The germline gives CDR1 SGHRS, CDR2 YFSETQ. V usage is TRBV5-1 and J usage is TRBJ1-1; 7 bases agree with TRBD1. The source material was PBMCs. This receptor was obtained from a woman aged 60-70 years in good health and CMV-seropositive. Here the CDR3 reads CASSLAEGAGSTEAFF. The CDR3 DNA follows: TGCGCCAGCAGCTTGGCCGAGGGGGCAGGGAGCACTGAAGCTTTCTTT. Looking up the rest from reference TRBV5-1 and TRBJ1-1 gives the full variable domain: KAGVTQTPRYLIKTRGQQVTLSCSPISGHRSVSWYQQTPGQGLQFLFEYFSETQRNKGNFPGRFSGRQFSNSRSEMNVSTLELGDSALYLCASSLAEGAGSTEAFFGQGTRLTVV.